Sequencing of this T cell receptor (beta chain) was carried out in a study of OX40 agonist ivuxolimab in advanced cancers. In the case of this clone: The target antigen is unknown.

Repertoires were generated with immunoSEQ multiplex PCR, while TCRdb's copy carries only in-frame clones and drops some. The sample records 50,000 to 70,000 clones, 80% to 90% being singletons. The junction had 8 bases not matched to a gene; V was cut back by 2 bases and J by 7 bases. CDR3 size: 15 residues. The V gene's germline CDR1 is MDHEN and CDR2 SYDVKM. Broader study findings: Dose levels from 0.1 to 3.0 mg/kg saw CD4+ and CD8+ blood T cells expand clonally by week 6.

Sequenced here: CD4+ or CD8+ T cells sorted from blood, sampled in a trial of the OX40 agonist ivuxolimab. The chain employs TRBV28 and TRBJ1-5; the match to TRBD1 covers 7 bases. The TCR originated in an adult with an advanced solid tumor such as melanoma, head and neck, liver or kidney cancer. Written as DNA, the CDR3 is TGTGCCAGCAGTTTAAGGGGGCGAGGGAAACAGCCCCAGCATTTT. It yields the protein CASSLRGRGKQPQHF.